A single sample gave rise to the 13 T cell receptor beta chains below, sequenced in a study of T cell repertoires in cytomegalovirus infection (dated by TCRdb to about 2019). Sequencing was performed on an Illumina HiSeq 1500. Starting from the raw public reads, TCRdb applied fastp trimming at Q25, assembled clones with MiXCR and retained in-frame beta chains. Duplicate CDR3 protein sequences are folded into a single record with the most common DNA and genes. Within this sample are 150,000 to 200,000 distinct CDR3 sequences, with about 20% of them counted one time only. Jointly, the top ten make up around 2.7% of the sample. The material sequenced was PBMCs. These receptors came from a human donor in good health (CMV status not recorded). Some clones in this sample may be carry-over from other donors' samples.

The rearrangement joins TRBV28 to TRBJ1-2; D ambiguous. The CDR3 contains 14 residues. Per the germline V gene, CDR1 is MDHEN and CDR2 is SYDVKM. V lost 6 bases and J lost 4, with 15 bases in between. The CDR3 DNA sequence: TGTGCCAGCAGGCTTATGGGGAGCGGCTATGGCTACACCTTC. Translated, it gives CASRLMGSGYGYTF.

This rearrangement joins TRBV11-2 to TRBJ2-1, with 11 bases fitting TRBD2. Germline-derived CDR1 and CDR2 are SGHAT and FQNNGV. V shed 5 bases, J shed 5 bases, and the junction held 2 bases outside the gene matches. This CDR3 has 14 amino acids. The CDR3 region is CASSRLAGNNEQFF. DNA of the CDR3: TGTGCCAGCAGCAGACTAGCGGGGAACAATGAGCAGTTCTTC. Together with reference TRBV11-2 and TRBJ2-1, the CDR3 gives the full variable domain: EAGVAQSPRYKIIEKRQSVAFWCNPISGHATLYWYQQILGQGPKLLIQFQNNGVVDDSQLPKDRFSAERLKGVDSTLKIQPAKLEDSAVYLCASSRLAGNNEQFFGPGTRLTVL.

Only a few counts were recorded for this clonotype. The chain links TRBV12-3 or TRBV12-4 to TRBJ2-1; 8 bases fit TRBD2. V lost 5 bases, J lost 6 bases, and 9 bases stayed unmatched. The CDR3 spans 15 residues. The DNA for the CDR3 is TGTGCCAGCAGTCCCTGGGGTAGCGGGACCAATGAGCAGTTCTTC. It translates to CASSPWGSGTNEQFF.

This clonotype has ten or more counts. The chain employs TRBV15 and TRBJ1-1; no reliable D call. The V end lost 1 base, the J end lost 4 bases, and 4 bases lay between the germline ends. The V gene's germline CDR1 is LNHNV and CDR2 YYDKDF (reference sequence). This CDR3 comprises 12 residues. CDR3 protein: CATSRVGTEAFF. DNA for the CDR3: TGTGCCACCAGCAGAGTGGGCACTGAAGCTTTCTTT.

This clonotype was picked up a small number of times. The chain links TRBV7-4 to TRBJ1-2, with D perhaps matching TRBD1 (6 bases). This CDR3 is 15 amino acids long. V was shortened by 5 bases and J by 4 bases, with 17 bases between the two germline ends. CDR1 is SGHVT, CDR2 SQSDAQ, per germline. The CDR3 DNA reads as TGTGCCAGCAGCCCGTACAGGGAACTACTCTATGGCTACACCTTC. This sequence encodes CASSPYRELLYGYTF.

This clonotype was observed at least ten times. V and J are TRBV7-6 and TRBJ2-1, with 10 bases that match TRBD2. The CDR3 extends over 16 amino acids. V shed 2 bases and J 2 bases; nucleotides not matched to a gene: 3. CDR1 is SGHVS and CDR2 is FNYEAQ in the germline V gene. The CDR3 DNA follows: TGTGCCAGCAGCTTACTAGCGGGAGTTACCTACAATGAGCAGTTCTTC. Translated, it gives CASSLLAGVTYNEQFF.

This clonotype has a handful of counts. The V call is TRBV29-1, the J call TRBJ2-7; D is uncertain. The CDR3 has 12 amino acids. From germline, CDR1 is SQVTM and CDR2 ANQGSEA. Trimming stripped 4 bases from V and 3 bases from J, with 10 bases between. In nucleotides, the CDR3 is TGCAGCGTTGGAAACGGCTACTACGAGCAGTACTTC. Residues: CSVGNGYYEQYF.

The CDR3 DNA follows: TGTGCCACCAGCAGACACCGGGGGGGTAATGAAAAACTGTTTTTT. Translating gives CATSRHRGGNEKLFF. The chain has TRBV15 and TRBJ1-4, with a possible D match to TRBD1 (5 bases). Germline V CDR1 and CDR2: LNHNV, YYDKDF (reference sequence). The CDR3 is 15 residues long. Trimming shortened V by 2 bases and J by 4 bases, and 11 bases separated the two germline ends.

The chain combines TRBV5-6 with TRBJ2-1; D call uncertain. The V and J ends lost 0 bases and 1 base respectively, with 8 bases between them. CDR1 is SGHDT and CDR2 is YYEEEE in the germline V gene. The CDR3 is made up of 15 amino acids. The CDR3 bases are TGTGCCAGCAGCTTGGTTCTGGGATCCTACAATGAGCAGTTCTTC. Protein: CASSLVLGSYNEQFF.

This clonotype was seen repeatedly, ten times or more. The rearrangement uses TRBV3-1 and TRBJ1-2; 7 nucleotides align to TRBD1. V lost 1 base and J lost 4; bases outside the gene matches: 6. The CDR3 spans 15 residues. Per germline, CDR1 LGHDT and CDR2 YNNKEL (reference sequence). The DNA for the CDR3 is TGTGCCAGCAGCCAAGTCCTCCGGGACAGCTATGGCTACACCTTC. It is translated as CASSQVLRDSYGYTF.

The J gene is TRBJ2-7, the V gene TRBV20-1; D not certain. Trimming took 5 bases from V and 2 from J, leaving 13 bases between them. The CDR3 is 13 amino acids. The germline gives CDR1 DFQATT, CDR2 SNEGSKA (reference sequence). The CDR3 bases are TGCAGTGCTCTGACCACACAAGCCTACGAGCAGTACTTC. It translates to CSALTTQAYEQYF.

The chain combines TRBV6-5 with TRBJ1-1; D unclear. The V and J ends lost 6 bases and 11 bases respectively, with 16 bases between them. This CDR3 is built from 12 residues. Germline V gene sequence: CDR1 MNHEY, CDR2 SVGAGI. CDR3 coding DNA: TGTGCCAGCAGGGTCCCTAATAGGTGGGCTTTCTTT. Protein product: CASRVPNRWAFF.

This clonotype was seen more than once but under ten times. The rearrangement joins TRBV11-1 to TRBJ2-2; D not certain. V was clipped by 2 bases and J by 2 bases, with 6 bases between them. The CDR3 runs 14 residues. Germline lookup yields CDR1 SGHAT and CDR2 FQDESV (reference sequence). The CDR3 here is CASSLRPNTGELFF. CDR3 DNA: TGTGCCAGCAGCTTAAGACCCAACACCGGGGAGCTGTTTTTT. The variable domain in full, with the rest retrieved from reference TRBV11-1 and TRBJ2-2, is EAEVAQSPRYKITEKSQAVAFWCDPISGHATLYWYRQILGQGPELLVQFQDESVVDDSQLPKDRFSAERLKGVDSTLKIQPAELGDSAMYLCASSLRPNTGELFFGEGSRLTVL.